This paragraph reports one T cell receptor beta chain. This specimen belongs to a study of blood T cell repertoires in COVID-19. Study summary: COVID-19 samples from acute and convalescent phases originated in the United States, Italy and Spain.

Only in-frame clones appear in the TCRdb table, and some are missing; sequencing was by immunoSEQ multiplex PCR. In the table there are 150,000 to 200,000 clones, about 86% of which are singletons. This CDR3 spans 11 amino acids. Germline CDR1 reads LNHNV; CDR2 reads YYDKDF (reference sequence). The germline V and J ends were trimmed by 5 bases and 7 bases, with 7 bases remaining between them. This sequence joins TRBV15 and TRBJ2-3; D is uncertain. The receptor comes from a human donor with acute or convalescent COVID-19. The donor label of this sample is uncertain. Sequences were obtained from peripheral blood. Here the CDR3 reads CATSLEHTQYF. The CDR3 bases are TGTGCCACCAGCCTAGAGCATACGCAGTATTTT.